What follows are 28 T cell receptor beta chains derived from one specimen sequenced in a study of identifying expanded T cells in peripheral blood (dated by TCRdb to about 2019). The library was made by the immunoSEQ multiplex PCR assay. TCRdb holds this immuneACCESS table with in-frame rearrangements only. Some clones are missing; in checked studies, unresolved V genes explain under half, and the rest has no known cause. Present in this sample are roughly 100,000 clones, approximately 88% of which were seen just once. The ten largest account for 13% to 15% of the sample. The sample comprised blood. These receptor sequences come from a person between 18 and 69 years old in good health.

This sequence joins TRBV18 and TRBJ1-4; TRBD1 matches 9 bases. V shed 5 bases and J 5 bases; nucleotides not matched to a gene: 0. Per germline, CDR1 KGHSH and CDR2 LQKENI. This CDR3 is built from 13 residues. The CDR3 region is CASSGTGNEKLFF. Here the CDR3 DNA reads TGTGCCAGCTCAGGGACAGGGAATGAAAAACTGTTTTTT.

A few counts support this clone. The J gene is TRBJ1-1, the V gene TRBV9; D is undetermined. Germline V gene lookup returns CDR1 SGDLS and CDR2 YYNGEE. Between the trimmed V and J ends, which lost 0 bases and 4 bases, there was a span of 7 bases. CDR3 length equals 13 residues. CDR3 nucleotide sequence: TGTGCCAGCAGCGTAGAAGGAGGCACTGAAGCTTTCTTT. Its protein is CASSVEGGTEAFF.

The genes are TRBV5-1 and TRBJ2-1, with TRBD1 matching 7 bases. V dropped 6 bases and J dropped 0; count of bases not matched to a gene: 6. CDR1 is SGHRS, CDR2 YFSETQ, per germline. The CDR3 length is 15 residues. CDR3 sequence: CASKKGTVSYNEQFF. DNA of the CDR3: TGCGCCAGCAAGAAGGGGACAGTCTCCTACAATGAGCAGTTCTTC.

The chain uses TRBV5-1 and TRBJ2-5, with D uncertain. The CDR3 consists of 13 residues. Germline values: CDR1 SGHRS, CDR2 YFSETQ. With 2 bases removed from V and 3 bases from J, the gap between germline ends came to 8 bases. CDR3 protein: CASSLPNEETQYF. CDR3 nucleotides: TGCGCCAGCAGCTTACCCAATGAAGAGACCCAGTACTTC. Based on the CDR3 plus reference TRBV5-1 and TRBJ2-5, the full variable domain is KAGVTQTPRYLIKTRGQQVTLSCSPISGHRSVSWYQQTPGQGLQFLFEYFSETQRNKGNFPGRFSGRQFSNSRSEMNVSTLELGDSALYLCASSLPNEETQYFGPGTRLLVL.

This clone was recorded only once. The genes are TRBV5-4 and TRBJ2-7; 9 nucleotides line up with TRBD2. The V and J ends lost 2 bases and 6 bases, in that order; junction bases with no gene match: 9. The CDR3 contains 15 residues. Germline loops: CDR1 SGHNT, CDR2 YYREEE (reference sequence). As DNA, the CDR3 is TGTGCCAGCAGCTTTGAAGTCGCGGGGGGGTCCGAGCAGTACTTC. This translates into CASSFEVAGGSEQYF. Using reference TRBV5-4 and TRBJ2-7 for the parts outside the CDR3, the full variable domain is ETGVTQSPTHLIKTRGQQVTLRCSSQSGHNTVSWYQQALGQGPQFIFQYYREEENGRGNFPPRFSGLQFPNYSSELNVNALELDDSALYLCASSFEVAGGSEQYFGPGTRLTVT.

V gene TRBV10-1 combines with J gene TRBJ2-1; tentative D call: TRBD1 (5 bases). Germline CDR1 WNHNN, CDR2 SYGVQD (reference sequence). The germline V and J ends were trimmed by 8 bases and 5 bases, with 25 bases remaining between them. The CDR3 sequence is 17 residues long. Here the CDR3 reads CASRTWAPQGRNNEQFF. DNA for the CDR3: TGCGCCAGCCGTACCTGGGCCCCTCAGGGTCGAAACAATGAGCAGTTCTTC.

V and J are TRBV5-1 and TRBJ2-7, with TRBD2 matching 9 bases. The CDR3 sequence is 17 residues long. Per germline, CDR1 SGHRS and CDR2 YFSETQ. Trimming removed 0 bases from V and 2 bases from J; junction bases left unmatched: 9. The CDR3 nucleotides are TGCGCCAGCAGCTTGGAGGGTTGGACTAGCGAGCCCTACGAGCAGTACTTC. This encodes CASSLEGWTSEPYEQYF. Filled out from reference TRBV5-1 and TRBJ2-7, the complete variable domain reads KAGVTQTPRYLIKTRGQQVTLSCSPISGHRSVSWYQQTPGQGLQFLFEYFSETQRNKGNFPGRFSGRQFSNSRSEMNVSTLELGDSALYLCASSLEGWTSEPYEQYFGPGTRLTVT.

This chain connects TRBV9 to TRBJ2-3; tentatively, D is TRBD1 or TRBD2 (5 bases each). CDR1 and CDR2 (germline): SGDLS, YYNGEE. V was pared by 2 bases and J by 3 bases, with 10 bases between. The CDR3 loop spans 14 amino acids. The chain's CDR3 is CASSVGTETDTQYF. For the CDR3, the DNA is TGTGCCAGCAGCGTTGGGACGGAGACAGATACGCAGTATTTT.

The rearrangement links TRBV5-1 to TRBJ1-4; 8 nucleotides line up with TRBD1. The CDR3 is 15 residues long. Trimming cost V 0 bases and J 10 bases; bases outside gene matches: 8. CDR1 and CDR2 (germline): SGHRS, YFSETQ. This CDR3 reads CASSLGAQGARKLFF. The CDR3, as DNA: TGCGCCAGCAGCTTGGGGGCCCAGGGGGCGCGAAAACTGTTTTTT.

CDR3 sequence (DNA): TGCGCCAGCAGCCTTATCCCTGCAGCGGGGGGGCTTGATACGCAGTATTTT. It encodes CASSLIPAAGGLDTQYF. The chain employs TRBV4-1 and TRBJ2-3; 10 positions agree with TRBD2. V shed 4 bases and J 6 bases; nucleotides not matched to a gene: 13. This CDR3 has 17 residues. Per germline, CDR1 MGHRA and CDR2 YSYEKL.

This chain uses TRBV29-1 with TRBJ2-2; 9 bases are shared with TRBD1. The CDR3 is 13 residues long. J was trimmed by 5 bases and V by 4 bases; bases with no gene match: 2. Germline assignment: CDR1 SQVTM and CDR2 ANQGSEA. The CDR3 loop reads CSVGGTGTGELFF. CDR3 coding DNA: TGCAGCGTTGGAGGGACAGGGACCGGGGAGCTGTTTTTT.

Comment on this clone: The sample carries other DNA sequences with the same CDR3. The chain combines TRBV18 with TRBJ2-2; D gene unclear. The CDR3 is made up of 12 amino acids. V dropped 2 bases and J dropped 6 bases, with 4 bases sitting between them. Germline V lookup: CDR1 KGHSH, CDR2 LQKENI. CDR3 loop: CASSPGSGELFF. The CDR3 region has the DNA TGTGCCAGCTCACCAGGATCCGGGGAGCTGTTTTTT.

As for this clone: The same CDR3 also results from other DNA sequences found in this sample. The CDR3 sequence is CASKSGTGDYEQYF. CDR3 coding DNA: TGTGCCAGCAAATCCGGGACAGGGGATTACGAGCAGTACTTC. The chain carries TRBV18 and TRBJ2-7; TRBD1 matches at 10 bases. Germline CDR1 is KGHSH and CDR2 is LQKENI. The CDR3 extends over 14 amino acids. Trimming took 8 bases from V and 4 from J; bases not matched to a gene: 8.

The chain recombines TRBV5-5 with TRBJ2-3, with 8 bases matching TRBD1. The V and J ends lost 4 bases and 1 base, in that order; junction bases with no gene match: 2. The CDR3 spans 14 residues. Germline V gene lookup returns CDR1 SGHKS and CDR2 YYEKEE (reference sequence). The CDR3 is CASSPTGGTDTQYF. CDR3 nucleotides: TGTGCCAGCAGCCCGACAGGGGGCACAGATACGCAGTATTTT.

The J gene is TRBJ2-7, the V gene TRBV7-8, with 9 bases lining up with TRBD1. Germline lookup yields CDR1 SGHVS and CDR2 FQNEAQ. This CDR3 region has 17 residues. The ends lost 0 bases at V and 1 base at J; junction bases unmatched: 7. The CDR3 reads CASSLAGGQGVSYEQYF. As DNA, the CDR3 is TGTGCCAGCAGCTTAGCGGGGGGACAGGGTGTGTCCTACGAGCAGTACTTC.

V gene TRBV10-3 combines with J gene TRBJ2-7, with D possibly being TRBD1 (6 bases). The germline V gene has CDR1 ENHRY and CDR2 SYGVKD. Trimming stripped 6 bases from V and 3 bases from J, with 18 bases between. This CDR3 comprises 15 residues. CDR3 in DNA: TGTGCCATCAGCGACCGTAACAGGGAATACTACGAGCAGTACTTC. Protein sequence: CAISDRNREYYEQYF.

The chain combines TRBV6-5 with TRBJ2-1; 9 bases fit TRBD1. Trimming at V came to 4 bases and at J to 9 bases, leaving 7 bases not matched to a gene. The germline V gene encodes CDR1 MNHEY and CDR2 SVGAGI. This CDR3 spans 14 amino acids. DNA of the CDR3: TGTGCCAGCAGTTTTGGGACAGGGAATAGTGAGCAGTTCTTC. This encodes CASSFGTGNSEQFF.

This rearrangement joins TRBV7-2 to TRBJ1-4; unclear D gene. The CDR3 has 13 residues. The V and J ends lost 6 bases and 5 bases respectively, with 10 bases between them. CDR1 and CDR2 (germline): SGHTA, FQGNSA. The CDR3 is CASSDRINEKLFF. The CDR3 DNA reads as TGTGCCAGCAGTGATCGGATAAATGAAAAACTGTTTTTT.

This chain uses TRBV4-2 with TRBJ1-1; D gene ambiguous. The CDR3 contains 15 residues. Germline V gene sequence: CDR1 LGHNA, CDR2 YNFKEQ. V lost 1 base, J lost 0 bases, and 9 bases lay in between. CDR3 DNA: TGTGCCAGCAGCCAAGCGGTCGGGGTGAACACTGAAGCTTTCTTT. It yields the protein CASSQAVGVNTEAFF.

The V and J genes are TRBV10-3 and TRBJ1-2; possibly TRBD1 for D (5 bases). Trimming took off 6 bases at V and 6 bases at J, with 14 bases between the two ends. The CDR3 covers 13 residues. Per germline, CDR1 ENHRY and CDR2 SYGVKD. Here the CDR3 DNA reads TGTGCCATCAGCCCGACTACGGGGGATGGCTACACCTTC. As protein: CAISPTTGDGYTF.

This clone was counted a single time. CDR3 sequence: CASSLTGTLNEKLFF. CDR3 sequence (DNA): TGTGCCAGCAGCTTGACAGGGACCCTAAATGAAAAACTGTTTTTT. V gene TRBV16 combines with J gene TRBJ1-4; 7 bases line up with TRBD1. V was pared by 5 bases and J by 5 bases, with 8 bases of the junction left unmatched. Germline assignment: CDR1 KGHSY and CDR2 FQNENV. This CDR3 is built from 15 residues.

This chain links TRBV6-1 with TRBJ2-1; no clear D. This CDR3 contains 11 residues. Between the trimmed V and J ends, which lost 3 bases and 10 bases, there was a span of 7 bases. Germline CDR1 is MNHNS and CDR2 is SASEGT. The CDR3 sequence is CASSDGAEQFF. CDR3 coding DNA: TGTGCCAGCAGTGATGGAGCGGAGCAGTTCTTC.

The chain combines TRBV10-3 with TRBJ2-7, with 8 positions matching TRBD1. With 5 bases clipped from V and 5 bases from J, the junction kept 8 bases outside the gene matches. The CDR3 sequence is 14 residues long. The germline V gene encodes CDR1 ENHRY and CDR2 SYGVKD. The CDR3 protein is CAISRGQGVDEQYF. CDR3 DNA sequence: TGTGCCATCAGTAGAGGACAGGGTGTGGACGAGCAGTACTTC.

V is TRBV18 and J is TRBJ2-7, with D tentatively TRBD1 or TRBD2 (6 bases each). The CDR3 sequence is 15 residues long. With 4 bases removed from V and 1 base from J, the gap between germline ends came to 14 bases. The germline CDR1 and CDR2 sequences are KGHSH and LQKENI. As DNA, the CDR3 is TGTGCCAGCTCACTGAGGGGGGCACCATCCTACGAGCAGTACTTC. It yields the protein CASSLRGAPSYEQYF. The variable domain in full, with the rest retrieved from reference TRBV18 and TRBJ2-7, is NAGVMQNPRHLVRRRGQEARLRCSPMKGHSHVYWYRQLPEEGLKFMVYLQKENIIDESGMPKERFSAEFPKEGPSILRIQQVVRGDSAAYFCASSLRGAPSYEQYFGPGTRLTVT.

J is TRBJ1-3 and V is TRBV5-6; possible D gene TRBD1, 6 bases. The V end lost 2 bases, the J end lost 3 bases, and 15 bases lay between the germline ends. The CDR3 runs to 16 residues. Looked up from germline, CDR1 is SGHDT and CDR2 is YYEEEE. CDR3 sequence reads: CASSFRQGIVGNTIYF. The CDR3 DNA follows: TGTGCCAGCAGCTTCCGTCAGGGGATCGTTGGAAACACCATATATTTT.

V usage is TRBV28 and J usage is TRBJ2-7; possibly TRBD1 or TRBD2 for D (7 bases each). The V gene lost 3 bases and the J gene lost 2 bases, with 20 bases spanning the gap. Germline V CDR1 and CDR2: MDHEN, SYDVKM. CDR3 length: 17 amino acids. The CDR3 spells CASSLTGPGLTTYEQYF. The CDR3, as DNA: TGTGCCAGCAGTTTGACAGGGCCGGGACTAACAACCTACGAGCAGTACTTC.

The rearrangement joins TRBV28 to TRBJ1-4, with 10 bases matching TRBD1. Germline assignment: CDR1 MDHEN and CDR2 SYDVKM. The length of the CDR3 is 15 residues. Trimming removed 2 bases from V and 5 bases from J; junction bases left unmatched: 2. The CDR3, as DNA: TGTGCCAGCAGTTTACGGACAGGGGGGAATGAAAAACTGTTTTTT. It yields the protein CASSLRTGGNEKLFF.

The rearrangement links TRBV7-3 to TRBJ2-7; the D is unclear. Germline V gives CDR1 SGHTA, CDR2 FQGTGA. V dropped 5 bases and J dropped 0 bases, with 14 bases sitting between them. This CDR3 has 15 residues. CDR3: CASSRSYSLSYEQYF. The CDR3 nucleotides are TGTGCCAGCAGCCGCTCATACAGCCTCTCCTACGAGCAGTACTTC. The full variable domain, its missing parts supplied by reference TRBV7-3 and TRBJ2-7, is GAGVSQTPSNKVTEKGKYVELRCDPISGHTALYWYRQSLGQGPEFLIYFQGTGAADDSGLPNDRFFAVRPEGSVSTLKIQRTERGDSAVYLCASSRSYSLSYEQYFGPGTRLTVT.